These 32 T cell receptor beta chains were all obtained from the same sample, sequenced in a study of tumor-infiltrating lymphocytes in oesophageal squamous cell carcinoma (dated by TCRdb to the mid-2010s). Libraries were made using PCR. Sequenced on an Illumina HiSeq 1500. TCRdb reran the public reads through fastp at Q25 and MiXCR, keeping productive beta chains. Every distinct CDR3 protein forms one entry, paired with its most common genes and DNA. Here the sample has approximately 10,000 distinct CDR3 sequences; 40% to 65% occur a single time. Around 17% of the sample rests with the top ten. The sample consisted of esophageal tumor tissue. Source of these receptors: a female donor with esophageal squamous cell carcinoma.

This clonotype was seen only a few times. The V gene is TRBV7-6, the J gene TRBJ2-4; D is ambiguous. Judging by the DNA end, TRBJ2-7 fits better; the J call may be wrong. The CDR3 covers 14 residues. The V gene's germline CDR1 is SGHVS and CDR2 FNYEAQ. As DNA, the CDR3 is TGTGCCAGCAGCTCCCTGGGGTTTGGGGACGAGCAGTACTTC. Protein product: CASSSLGFGDEQYF.

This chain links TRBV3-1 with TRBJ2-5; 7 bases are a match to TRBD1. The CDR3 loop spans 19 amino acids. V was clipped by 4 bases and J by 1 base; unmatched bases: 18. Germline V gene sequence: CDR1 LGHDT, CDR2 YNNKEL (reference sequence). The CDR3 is CASSRADRIRGDTQETQYF. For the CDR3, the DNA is TGTGCCAGCAGCCGGGCGGACAGGATCCGAGGGGATACCCAAGAGACCCAGTACTTC.

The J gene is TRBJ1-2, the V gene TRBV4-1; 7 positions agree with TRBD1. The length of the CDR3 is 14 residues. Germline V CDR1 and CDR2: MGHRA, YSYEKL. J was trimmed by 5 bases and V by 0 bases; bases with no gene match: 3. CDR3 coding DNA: TGCGCCAGCAGCCAAGAGACAGGGAGATATGGCTACACCTTC. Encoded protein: CASSQETGRYGYTF.

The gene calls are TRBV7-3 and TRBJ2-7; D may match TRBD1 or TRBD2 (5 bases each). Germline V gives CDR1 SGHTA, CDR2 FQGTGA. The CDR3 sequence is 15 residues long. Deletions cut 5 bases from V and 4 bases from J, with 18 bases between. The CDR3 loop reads CASSRDGAHSYEQYF. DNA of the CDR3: TGTGCCAGCAGCCGGGACGGGGCCCACTCTTACGAGCAGTACTTC.

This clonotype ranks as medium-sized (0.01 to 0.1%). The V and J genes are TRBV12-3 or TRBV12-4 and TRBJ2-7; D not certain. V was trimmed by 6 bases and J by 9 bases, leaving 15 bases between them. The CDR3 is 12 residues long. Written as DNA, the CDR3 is TGTGCCAGCAGCCCTTCTCCACGATGGCAGTACTTC. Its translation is CASSPSPRWQYF.

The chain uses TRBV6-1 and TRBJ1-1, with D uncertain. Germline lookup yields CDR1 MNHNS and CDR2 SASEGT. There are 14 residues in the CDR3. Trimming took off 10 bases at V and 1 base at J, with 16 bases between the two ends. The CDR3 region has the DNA TGTGCCACACATCCCCCGGTTTGGAACACTGAAGCTTTCTTT. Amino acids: CATHPPVWNTEAFF.

In DNA form, the CDR3 reads TGTGCCAGCAGTTTTGGCGGGGGCTTTTATGGCTACACCTTC. Its protein product is CASSFGGGFYGYTF. The V and J genes are TRBV6-2 or TRBV6-3 and TRBJ1-2; D may be TRBD1 (6 bases). Per the germline V gene, CDR1 is MNHEY and CDR2 is SVGEGT. The CDR3 consists of 14 residues. Trimming removed 4 bases from V and 5 bases from J, with 14 bases in between.

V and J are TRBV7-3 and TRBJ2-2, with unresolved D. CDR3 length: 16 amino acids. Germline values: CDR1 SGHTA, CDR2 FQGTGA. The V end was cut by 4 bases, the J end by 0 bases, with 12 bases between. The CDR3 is CASSSPRGTNTGELFF. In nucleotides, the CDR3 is TGTGCCAGCAGCTCCCCTCGCGGCACGAACACCGGGGAGCTGTTTTTT.

CDR3 region: CASSLGLSYDEQFF. The CDR3 DNA reads TGTGCCAGCAGCTTAGGTCTATCTTACGACGAGCAGTTCTTC. This chain joins TRBV11-3 and TRBJ2-7; D remains ambiguous. The end of the DNA aligns better with TRBJ2-1, so the J call may be wrong. The CDR3 consists of 14 residues. Germline V gene sequence: CDR1 SGHNT, CDR2 YENEEA.

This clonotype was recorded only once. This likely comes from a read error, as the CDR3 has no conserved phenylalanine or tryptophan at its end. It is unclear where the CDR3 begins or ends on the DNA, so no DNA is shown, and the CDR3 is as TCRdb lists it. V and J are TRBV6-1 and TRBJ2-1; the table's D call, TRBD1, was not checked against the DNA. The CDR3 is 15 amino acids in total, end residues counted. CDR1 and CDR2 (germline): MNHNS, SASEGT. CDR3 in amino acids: CASSKGQNYGYTFGS.

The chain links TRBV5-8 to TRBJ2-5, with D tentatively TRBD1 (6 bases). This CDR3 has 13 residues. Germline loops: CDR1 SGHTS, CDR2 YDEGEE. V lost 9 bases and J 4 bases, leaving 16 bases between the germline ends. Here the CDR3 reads CATAQGPGETQYF. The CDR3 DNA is TGTGCCACCGCACAGGGTCCAGGAGAGACCCAGTACTTC.

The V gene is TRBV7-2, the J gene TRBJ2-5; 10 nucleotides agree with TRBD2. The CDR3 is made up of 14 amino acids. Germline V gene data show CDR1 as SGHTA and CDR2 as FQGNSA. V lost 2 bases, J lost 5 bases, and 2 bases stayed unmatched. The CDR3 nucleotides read TGTGCCAGCAGCTTAACTAGCGGGGAGGAGACCCAGTACTTC. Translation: CASSLTSGEETQYF. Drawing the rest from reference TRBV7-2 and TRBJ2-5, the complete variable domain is GAGVSQSPSNKVTEKGKDVELRCDPISGHTALYWYRQSLGQGLEFLIYFQGNSAPDKSGLPSDRFSAERTGGSVSTLTIQRTQQEDSAVYLCASSLTSGEETQYFGPGTRLLVL.

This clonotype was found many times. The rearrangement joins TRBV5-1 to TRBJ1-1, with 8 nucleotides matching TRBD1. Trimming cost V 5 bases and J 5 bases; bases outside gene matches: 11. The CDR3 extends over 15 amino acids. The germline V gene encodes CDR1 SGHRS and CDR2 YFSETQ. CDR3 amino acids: CASSLTGARGTEAFF. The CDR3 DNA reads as TGCGCCAGCAGTTTGACAGGGGCGCGGGGAACTGAAGCTTTCTTT.

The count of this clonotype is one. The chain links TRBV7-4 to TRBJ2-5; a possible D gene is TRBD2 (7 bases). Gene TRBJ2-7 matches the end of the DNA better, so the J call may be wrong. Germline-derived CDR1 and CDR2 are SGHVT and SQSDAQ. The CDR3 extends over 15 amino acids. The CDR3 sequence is CASSLEGGGPYEQYF. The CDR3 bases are TGTGCCTCCAGCCTAGAGGGGGGAGGGCCCTACGAGCAGTACTTC.

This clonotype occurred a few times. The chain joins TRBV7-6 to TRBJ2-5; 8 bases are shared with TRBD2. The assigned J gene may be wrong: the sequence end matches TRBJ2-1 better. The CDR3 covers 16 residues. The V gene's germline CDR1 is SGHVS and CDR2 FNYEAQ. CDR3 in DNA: TGTGCCAGCAGCCCCTCCGGCGGGAGGTTGGTGGATGAGCAGTTCTTC. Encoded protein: CASSPSGGRLVDEQFF.

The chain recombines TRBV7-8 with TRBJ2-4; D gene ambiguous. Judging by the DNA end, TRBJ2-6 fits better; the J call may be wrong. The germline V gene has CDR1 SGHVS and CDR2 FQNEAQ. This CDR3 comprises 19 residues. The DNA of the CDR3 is TGTGCCAGCAGCCCCCTACGGACGAAGGTCGCCTCTGGGGCCAACGTCCTGACTTTC. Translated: CASSPLRTKVASGANVLTF.

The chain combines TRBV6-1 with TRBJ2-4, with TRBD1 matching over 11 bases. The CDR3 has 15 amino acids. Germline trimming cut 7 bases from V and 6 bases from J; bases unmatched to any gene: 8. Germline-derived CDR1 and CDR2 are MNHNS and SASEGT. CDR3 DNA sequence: TGTGCCAGCAAAGGACAGGGGGCTCGGAGAAACATTCAGTACTTC. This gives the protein CASKGQGARRNIQYF.

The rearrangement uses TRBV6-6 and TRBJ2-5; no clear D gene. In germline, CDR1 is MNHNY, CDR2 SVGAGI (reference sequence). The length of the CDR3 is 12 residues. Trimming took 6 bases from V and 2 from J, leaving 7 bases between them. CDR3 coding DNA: TGTGCCAGCAGAGGTCCGCAAGAGACCCAGTACTTC. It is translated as CASRGPQETQYF.

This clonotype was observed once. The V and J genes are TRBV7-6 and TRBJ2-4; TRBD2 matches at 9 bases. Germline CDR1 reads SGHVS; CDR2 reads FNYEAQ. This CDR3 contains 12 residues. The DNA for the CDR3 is TGTGCTATAGCGGGGGACAAAAACATTCAGTACTTC. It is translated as CAIAGDKNIQYF.

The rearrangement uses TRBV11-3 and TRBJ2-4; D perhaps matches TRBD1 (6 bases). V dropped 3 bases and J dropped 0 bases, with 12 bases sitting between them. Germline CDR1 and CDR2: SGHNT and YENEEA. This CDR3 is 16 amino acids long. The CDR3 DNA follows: TGTGCCAGCAGCTTGTCTCAGGGGCTAGCCAAAAACATTCAGTACTTC. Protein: CASSLSQGLAKNIQYF.

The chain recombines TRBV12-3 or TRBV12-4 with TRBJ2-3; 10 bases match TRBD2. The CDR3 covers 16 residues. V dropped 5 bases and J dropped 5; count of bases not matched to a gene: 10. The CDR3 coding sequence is TGTGCCAGCAGTCCCCTGCTAGCGGGAGTTGTAGATACGCAGTATTTT. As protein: CASSPLLAGVVDTQYF.

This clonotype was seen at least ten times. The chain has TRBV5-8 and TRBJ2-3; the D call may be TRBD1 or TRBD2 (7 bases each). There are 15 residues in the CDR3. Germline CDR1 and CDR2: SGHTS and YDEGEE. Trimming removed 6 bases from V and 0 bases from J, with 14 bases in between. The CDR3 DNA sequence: TGTGCCAGCACCCGGGGGGACAGCAGCACAGATACGCAGTATTTT. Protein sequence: CASTRGDSSTDTQYF.

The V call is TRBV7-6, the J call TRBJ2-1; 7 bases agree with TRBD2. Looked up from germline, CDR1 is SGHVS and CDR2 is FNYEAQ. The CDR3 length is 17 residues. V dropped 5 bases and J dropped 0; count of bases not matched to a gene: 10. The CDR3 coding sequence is TGTGCCAGCAGCCACGATATCGGCGGGAGCTCCTACAATGAGCAGTTCTTC. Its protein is CASSHDIGGSSYNEQFF.

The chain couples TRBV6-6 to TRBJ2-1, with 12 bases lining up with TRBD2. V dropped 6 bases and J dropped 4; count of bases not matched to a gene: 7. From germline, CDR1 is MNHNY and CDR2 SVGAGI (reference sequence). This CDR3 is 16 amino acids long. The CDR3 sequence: CASRGLAGTGYNEQFF. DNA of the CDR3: TGTGCCAGCAGAGGACTAGCGGGAACTGGTTACAATGAGCAGTTCTTC.

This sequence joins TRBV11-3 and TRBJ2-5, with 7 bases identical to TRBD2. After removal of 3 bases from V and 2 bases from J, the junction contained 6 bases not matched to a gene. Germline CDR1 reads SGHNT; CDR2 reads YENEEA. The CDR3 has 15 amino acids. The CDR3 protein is CASSLEGREQETQYF. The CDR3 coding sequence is TGTGCCAGCAGCTTGGAGGGGAGGGAACAAGAGACCCAGTACTTC.

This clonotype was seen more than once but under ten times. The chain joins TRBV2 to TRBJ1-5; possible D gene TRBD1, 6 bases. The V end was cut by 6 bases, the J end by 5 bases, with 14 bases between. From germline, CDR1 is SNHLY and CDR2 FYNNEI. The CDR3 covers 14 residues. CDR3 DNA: TGTGCCAGCAGGGACGGACAGCTAGATCAGCCCCAGCATTTT. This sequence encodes CASRDGQLDQPQHF.

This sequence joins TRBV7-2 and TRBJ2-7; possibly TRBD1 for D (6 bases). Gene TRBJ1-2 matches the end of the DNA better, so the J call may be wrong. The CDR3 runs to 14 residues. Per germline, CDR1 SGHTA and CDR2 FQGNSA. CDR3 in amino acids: CASSFGQHNYGYTF. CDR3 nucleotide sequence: TGTGCCAGCAGCTTCGGACAGCACAACTATGGCTACACCTTC.

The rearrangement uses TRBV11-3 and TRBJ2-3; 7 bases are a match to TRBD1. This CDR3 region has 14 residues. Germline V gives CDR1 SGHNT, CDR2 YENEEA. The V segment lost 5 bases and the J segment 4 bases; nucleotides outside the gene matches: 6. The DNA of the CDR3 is TGTGCCAGCAGCACGCGACAGGGCCCAGATACGCAGTATTTT. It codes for CASSTRQGPDTQYF.

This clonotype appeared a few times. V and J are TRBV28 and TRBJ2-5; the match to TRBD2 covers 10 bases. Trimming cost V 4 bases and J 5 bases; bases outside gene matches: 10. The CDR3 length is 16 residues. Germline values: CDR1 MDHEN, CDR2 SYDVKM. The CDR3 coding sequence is TGTGCCAGCAGTTCCCCCGGGACTAGCGATTGGGAGACCCAGTACTTC. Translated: CASSSPGTSDWETQYF.

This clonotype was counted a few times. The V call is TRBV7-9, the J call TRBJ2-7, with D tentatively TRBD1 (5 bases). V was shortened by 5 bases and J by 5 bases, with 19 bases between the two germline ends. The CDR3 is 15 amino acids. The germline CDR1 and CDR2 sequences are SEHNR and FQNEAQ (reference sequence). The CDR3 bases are TGTGCCAGCAGCCCGTTAAACCTAGGGGTCCACGAGCAGTACTTC. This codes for CASSPLNLGVHEQYF.

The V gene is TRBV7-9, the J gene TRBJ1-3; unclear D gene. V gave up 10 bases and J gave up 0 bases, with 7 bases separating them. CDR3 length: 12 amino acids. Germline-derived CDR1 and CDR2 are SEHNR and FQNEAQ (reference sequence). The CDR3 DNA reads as TGTGCCAACACGGACTCTGGAAACACCATATATTTT. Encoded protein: CANTDSGNTIYF. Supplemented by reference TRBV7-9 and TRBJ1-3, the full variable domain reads DTGVSQNPRHKITKRGQNVTFRCDPISEHNRLYWYRQTLGQGPEFLTYFQNEAQLEKSRLLSDRFSAERPKGSFSTLEIQRTEQGDSAMYLCANTDSGNTIYFGEGSWLTVV.

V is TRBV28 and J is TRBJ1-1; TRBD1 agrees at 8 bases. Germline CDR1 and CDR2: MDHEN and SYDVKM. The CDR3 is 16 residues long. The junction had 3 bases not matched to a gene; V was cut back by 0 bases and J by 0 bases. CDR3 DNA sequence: TGTGCCAGCAGTTTATGGACAGGGGCAATGAACACTGAAGCTTTCTTT. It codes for CASSLWTGAMNTEAFF.